The 30 T cell receptor beta chains reported below all come from one sample, sequenced in a study of beta chain features in type 1 diabetes. Expressed TCRB transcripts were sequenced because the entire RNA isolate underwent reverse transcription. The table came from immunoSEQ multiplex PCR; TCRdb's copy has only in-frame clones and leaves some out. The sample contains about 45,000 clones, about 51% of which appear only once. The sequencing input was Tregs from blood. Receptor source: a woman aged 18-35 years in good health.

V is TRBV30 and J is TRBJ2-2; the match to TRBD2 covers 8 bases. The CDR3 is made up of 17 amino acids. With V trimmed by 2 bases and J by 1 base, 9 bases remained unmatched. The V gene's germline CDR1 is GTSNPN and CDR2 SVGIG (reference sequence). CDR3: CAWSRPPAGGNTGELFF. The CDR3, as DNA: TGTGCCTGGAGTCGTCCCCCCGCGGGAGGGAACACCGGGGAGCTGTTTTTT.

The V and J genes are TRBV30 and TRBJ2-7, with 7 bases fitting TRBD2. The V gene end was trimmed by 3 bases and the J gene end by 1 base; junction bases not matched to a gene: 6. Germline loops: CDR1 GTSNPN, CDR2 SVGIG (reference sequence). This CDR3 comprises 14 residues. The CDR3 DNA sequence: TGTGCCTGGAGACGGGGGGAGGCGTCCTACGAGCAGTACTTC. It specifies CAWRRGEASYEQYF.

The chain combines TRBV28 with TRBJ2-1; 8 bases match TRBD1. Germline V CDR1 and CDR2: MDHEN, SYDVKM. The CDR3 contains 13 residues. The ends lost 8 bases at V and 8 bases at J; junction bases unmatched: 8. Written as DNA, the CDR3 is TGTGCCAGCGCCAGGACAGGGTTCTATGAGCAGTTCTTC. This translates into CASARTGFYEQFF.

This chain joins TRBV6-5 and TRBJ1-1; a weak D match, TRBD1 (6 bases). V was clipped by 0 bases and J by 6 bases, with 11 bases between them. The CDR3 sequence is 14 residues long. Looked up from germline, CDR1 is MNHEY and CDR2 is SVGAGI. CDR3 in amino acids: CASSYSDRSAEAFF. CDR3 nucleotides: TGTGCCAGCAGTTACTCCGACAGGAGCGCTGAAGCTTTCTTT.

Only a few counts were recorded for this clone. The J gene is TRBJ2-5, the V gene TRBV5-6; D ambiguous. Looked up from germline, CDR1 is SGHDT and CDR2 is YYEEEE. This CDR3 region has 14 residues. The V end lost 1 base, the J end lost 7 bases, and 14 bases lay between the germline ends. The CDR3 coding sequence is TGTGCCAGCAGCTTGATTGCGACACCTGGGACCCAGTACTTC. Translating gives CASSLIATPGTQYF.

This clone has only a few counts. The germline gene is not matched at one end of the junction; a read error may be the cause. V gene TRBV6-1 combines with J gene TRBJ2-7; possible D gene TRBD2, 6 bases. The CDR3 spans 13 residues. CDR1 MNHNS and CDR2 SASEGT come from the germline V gene. CDR3 protein: CASSFYGSYGQYF. The CDR3 DNA follows: TGTGCCAGCAGTTTTTACGGGAGCTACGGGCAGTACTTC.

This clone turned up a few times. The chain carries TRBV28 and TRBJ1-2; TRBD1 matches 10 bases. The germline V gene has CDR1 MDHEN and CDR2 SYDVKM. V shed 5 bases and J 5 bases; nucleotides not matched to a gene: 5. The CDR3 has 14 amino acids. DNA for the CDR3: TGTGCCAGCAGTGGGACAGGGGTCGATTATGGCTACACCTTC. Its protein product is CASSGTGVDYGYTF.

This clone was counted only a few times. The chain carries TRBV7-2 and TRBJ1-1, with a tentative D call TRBD1 (5 bases). The ends were cut back, 5 bases at V and 0 bases at J, with 16 bases in the middle. Germline V CDR1 and CDR2: SGHTA, FQGNSA. The CDR3 runs 16 residues. This CDR3 reads CASSRGLGGLNTEAFF. In nucleotides, the CDR3 is TGTGCCAGCAGCCGCGGCCTCGGGGGGTTGAACACTGAAGCTTTCTTT.

This chain joins TRBV10-3 and TRBJ2-7, with unresolved D. This CDR3 spans 15 amino acids. Trimming stripped 0 bases from V and 5 bases from J, with 14 bases between. In germline, CDR1 is ENHRY, CDR2 SYGVKD. CDR3 amino acids: CAISESSQAIHEQYF. For the CDR3, the DNA is TGTGCCATCAGTGAGTCTTCCCAAGCGATCCACGAGCAGTACTTC.

The gene calls are TRBV11-2 and TRBJ2-3, with 10 positions matching TRBD2. Germline CDR1 reads SGHAT; CDR2 reads FQNNGV. The CDR3 extends over 16 amino acids. V shed 2 bases and J 5 bases; nucleotides not matched to a gene: 7. This chain's CDR3 is CASSLSSGRDVDTQYF. CDR3 DNA: TGTGCCAGCAGCTTATCCAGCGGGAGGGACGTAGATACGCAGTATTTT.

V is TRBV5-1 and J is TRBJ2-1, with 12 bases identical to TRBD2. Looked up from germline, CDR1 is SGHRS and CDR2 is YFSETQ. CDR3 length: 15 residues. Trimming removed 4 bases from V and 4 bases from J; junction bases left unmatched: 3. CDR3 sequence: CASSRTSGIYNEQFF. DNA of the CDR3: TGCGCCAGCAGCCGGACTAGCGGGATTTACAATGAGCAGTTCTTC.

The chain uses TRBV9 and TRBJ2-2, with D perhaps TRBD1 (6 bases). V was cut by 4 bases and J by 5 bases, with 12 bases left in between. CDR1 and CDR2 from the germline V gene are SGDLS and YYNGEE. This CDR3 spans 14 amino acids. CDR3 nucleotide sequence: TGTGCCAGCAGCACCCAGGGGTGGACCGGGGAGCTGTTTTTT. Translating gives CASSTQGWTGELFF.

The chain carries TRBV6-6 and TRBJ1-2; perhaps TRBD1 as D (5 bases). This CDR3 is 16 amino acids long. V was shortened by 0 bases and J by 3 bases, with 14 bases between the two germline ends. CDR1 and CDR2 from the germline V gene are MNHNY and SVGAGI (reference sequence). The DNA for the CDR3 is TGTGCCAGCAGTTACTCCGGACGGACGGGGGACTATGGCTACACCTTC. It is translated as CASSYSGRTGDYGYTF.

This clone was detected a few times. The rearrangement uses TRBV7-9 and TRBJ2-3; 14 bases map to TRBD2. CDR1 is SEHNR, CDR2 FQNEAQ, per germline (reference sequence). V trimming: 5 bases; J trimming: 3 bases; junction bases outside the gene matches: 1. CDR3 size: 15 residues. CDR3 nucleotides: TGTGCCAGCAGCGGGACTAGCGGGAGAACAGATACGCAGTATTTT. Amino acid sequence: CASSGTSGRTDTQYF.

V usage is TRBV6-1 and J usage is TRBJ2-3; no clear D gene. The CDR3 runs 14 residues. CDR1 is MNHNS, CDR2 SASEGT, per germline. Trimming pared 6 bases from V and 3 bases from J, leaving 13 bases between. The DNA of the CDR3 is TGTGCCAGCAGACTCATTTTTAGTACAGATACGCAGTATTTT. The encoded protein is CASRLIFSTDTQYF.

This clone was counted only a few times. The rearrangement uses TRBV29-1 and TRBJ2-5; 8 bases line up with TRBD1. This CDR3 is 14 amino acids long. V lost 4 bases to trimming and J lost 5 bases; unmatched junction nucleotides: 9. Germline CDR1 and CDR2: SQVTM and ANQGSEA. The CDR3 loop is CSVGSGGGQETQYF. CDR3 nucleotides: TGCAGCGTTGGTTCAGGGGGCGGTCAGGAGACCCAGTACTTC.

The chain links TRBV19 to TRBJ2-6, with 11 bases matching TRBD1. The junction had 6 bases not matched to a gene; V was cut back by 4 bases and J by 1 base. The V gene's germline CDR1 is LNHDA and CDR2 SQIVND (reference sequence). CDR3 size: 18 residues. The CDR3 loop is CASSRFGQGASGANVLTF. Here the CDR3 DNA reads TGTGCCAGTAGTAGATTTGGACAGGGGGCGTCTGGGGCCAACGTCCTGACTTTC.

The chain carries TRBV27 and TRBJ1-2, with 8 nucleotides matching TRBD1. Trimming cost V 4 bases and J 3 bases; bases outside gene matches: 4. The CDR3 covers 14 residues. CDR1 MNHEY and CDR2 SMNVEV come from the germline V gene (reference sequence). CDR3 protein: CASSSSGGHYGYTF. The CDR3 coding sequence is TGTGCCAGCAGTTCCTCAGGGGGCCACTATGGCTACACCTTC.

The chain carries TRBV6-6 and TRBJ1-1; D ambiguous. This CDR3 is 15 amino acids long. From germline, CDR1 is MNHNY and CDR2 SVGAGI (reference sequence). Trimming took off 1 base at V and 1 base at J, with 10 bases between the two ends. CDR3 in amino acids: CASSYWQAKNTEAFF. CDR3 nucleotide sequence: TGTGCCAGCAGTTACTGGCAGGCAAAGAACACTGAAGCTTTCTTT.

This CDR3 reads CASSFWQAQAGANVLTF. The DNA for the CDR3 is TGTGCCAGCAGCTTCTGGCAGGCGCAGGCTGGGGCCAACGTCCTGACTTTC. This chain uses TRBV13 with TRBJ2-6; no clear D gene. Between the trimmed V and J ends, which lost 3 bases and 2 bases, there was a span of 14 bases. Germline V gives CDR1 PRHDT, CDR2 FYEKMQ (reference sequence). The CDR3 length is 17 residues. The variable domain in full, completed from reference TRBV13 and TRBJ2-6, reads AAGVIQSPRHLIKEKRETATLKCYPIPRHDTVYWYQQGPGQDPQFLISFYEKMQSDKGSIPDRFSAQQFSDYHSELNMSSLELGDSALYFCASSFWQAQAGANVLTFGAGSRLTVL.

This clone appeared a single time. This chain joins TRBV7-6 and TRBJ2-7; 12 bases fit TRBD2. Germline V gene data show CDR1 as SGHVS and CDR2 as FNYEAQ. With V trimmed by 3 bases and J by 3 bases, 12 bases remained unmatched. The length of the CDR3 is 18 residues. CDR3 amino acids: CASSFLAASGRANYEQYF. The CDR3 DNA sequence: TGTGCCAGCAGCTTCTTAGCCGCTAGCGGGAGGGCAAACTACGAGCAGTACTTC.

V is TRBV7-2 and J is TRBJ1-1, with TRBD1 matching 10 bases. Trimming removed 2 bases from V and 0 bases from J; junction bases left unmatched: 9. This CDR3 region has 18 residues. Looked up from germline, CDR1 is SGHTA and CDR2 is FQGNSA. The CDR3 sequence: CASSLRDRGFRMNTEAFF. CDR3 DNA: TGTGCCAGCAGCTTACGGGACAGGGGATTCCGGATGAACACTGAAGCTTTCTTT.

This chain links TRBV4-1 with TRBJ1-5, with a weak D call TRBD1 (6 bases). Trimming took off 0 bases at V and 0 bases at J, with 15 bases between the two ends. Germline CDR1 MGHRA, CDR2 YSYEKL. CDR3 size: 18 residues. CDR3 sequence (DNA): TGCGCCAGCAGCCAAGAAATGGTCGTCAGGGGTAGCAATCAGCCCCAGCATTTT. This sequence encodes CASSQEMVVRGSNQPQHF.

The chain combines TRBV19 with TRBJ1-1; weak D call: TRBD1 (5 bases). CDR1 LNHDA and CDR2 SQIVND come from the germline V gene (reference sequence). Between the trimmed V and J ends, which lost 5 bases and 4 bases, there was a span of 8 bases. The CDR3 length is 12 residues. CDR3 loop: CASSHGGTEAFF. CDR3 nucleotides: TGTGCCAGTAGTCACGGGGGCACTGAAGCTTTCTTT.

The V gene is TRBV28, the J gene TRBJ1-5, with no clear D. The germline V gene has CDR1 MDHEN and CDR2 SYDVKM. The CDR3 loop spans 14 amino acids. Between the trimmed V and J ends, which lost 6 bases and 8 bases, there was a span of 17 bases. The CDR3 DNA reads as TGTGCCAGCAGATCCCAAGGAGAGAGGGAGCCCCAGCATTTT. Amino acids: CASRSQGEREPQHF.

The chain links TRBV11-2 to TRBJ2-1, with 10 bases matching TRBD1. Germline V gene lookup returns CDR1 SGHAT and CDR2 FQNNGV. The CDR3 extends over 15 amino acids. V shed 2 bases, J shed 8 bases, and the junction held 6 bases outside the gene matches. CDR3 coding DNA: TGTGCCAGCAGCTTACGCCGGGACAGGGGTCATGAGCAGTTCTTC. The encoded protein is CASSLRRDRGHEQFF. The whole variable domain, filled in from reference TRBV11-2 and TRBJ2-1, reads EAGVAQSPRYKIIEKRQSVAFWCNPISGHATLYWYQQILGQGPKLLIQFQNNGVVDDSQLPKDRFSAERLKGVDSTLKIQPAKLEDSAVYLCASSLRRDRGHEQFFGPGTRLTVL.

The chain links TRBV9 to TRBJ2-3; weak D call: TRBD2 (6 bases). The CDR3 is 16 amino acids. V lost 0 bases and J lost 4, with 15 bases in between. Germline loops: CDR1 SGDLS, CDR2 YYNGEE. CDR3 residues: CASSVEARRVSDTQYF. The CDR3 nucleotides read TGTGCCAGCAGCGTAGAAGCCCGGAGGGTTTCAGATACGCAGTATTTT.

The V call is TRBV28, the J call TRBJ1-2, with D maybe TRBD1 (5 bases). The germline V and J ends were trimmed by 3 bases and 7 bases, with 21 bases remaining between them. Germline CDR1 is MDHEN and CDR2 is SYDVKM. The CDR3 sequence is 16 residues long. CDR3 loop: CASSFNGWGQSVGYTF. In nucleotides, the CDR3 is TGTGCCAGCAGTTTCAATGGTTGGGGCCAGAGCGTTGGCTACACCTTC.

This clone turned up a few times. The chain combines TRBV29-1 with TRBJ2-4, with D possibly being TRBD2 (6 bases). Germline values: CDR1 SQVTM, CDR2 ANQGSEA. CDR3 length equals 12 residues. Trimming took 3 bases from V and 7 from J, leaving 10 bases between them. The CDR3 bases are TGCAGCGTTGATTCCGGGAGTAACATTCAGTACTTC. Translated: CSVDSGSNIQYF.

The V and J genes are TRBV10-2 and TRBJ2-5; perhaps TRBD1 as D (5 bases). Germline CDR1 reads WSHSY; CDR2 reads SAAADI. CDR3 length: 13 residues. Trimming removed 1 base at V and 9 bases at J, with 12 bases between. CDR3 loop: CASSELGLTAQYF. The CDR3 DNA is TGCGCCAGCAGTGAGTTGGGGCTAACGGCCCAGTACTTC.